This T cell receptor beta chain was obtained from a study of T cell responses to AZD1222 COVID-19 vaccine. Overall study context: Whether given at about 4 or about 12 weeks, second doses were pooled. Findings of the study overall: White British people made up most donors, females outnumbered males, and clonal diversity was possibly underestimated. Repertoire sampling was restricted to post-peak T cell response timepoints.

This CDR3 has 15 amino acids. Per the germline V gene, CDR1 is MNHEY and CDR2 is SVGEGT. Trimming cost V 5 bases and J 3 bases, with 14 bases left between them. About this clone: The antigen is undetermined.

The data were produced by immunoSEQ multiplex PCR, yet TCRdb's version contains in-frame clones alone and is incomplete. The sample lists 110,000 to 150,000 clones; approximately 83% were seen once. This sequence was found in an adult in good health. Specimen: peripheral blood, collected on day 0 of AZD1222 vaccination. The chain links TRBV6-2 or TRBV6-3 to TRBJ1-5; perhaps TRBD1 as D (6 bases). In nucleotides, the CDR3 is TGTGCCAGCAGTCAGACAGGAGCGGTCAATCAGCCCCAGCATTTT. Translating it yields CASSQTGAVNQPQHF.